This TCR beta chain is drawn from a study of T cells in Graves' hyperthyroidism and ophthalmopathy. Amplified TCR beta CDR3 regions derived from RNA transcripts. In the first-round RT-PCR of the TCR CDR3, the HTBI primer set was used. TCRdb reprocessed the multiplex PCR reads with MiXCR, giving one entry per CDR3 protein. The table lists hundreds of thousands of distinct CDR3 sequences, roughly 15% of them singletons, with roughly 10% in the top ten. Uncontrolled infection, other autoimmune disease, pregnancy or lactation led to exclusion. The sequenced material came from blood. The receptor's source is a woman aged 18-29 years with Graves' hyperthyroidism.

The CDR3 DNA reads as TGTGCCAGCAGTTTAATGTTAAACACTGAAGCTTTCTTT. This codes for CASSLMLNTEAFF. This chain joins TRBV27 and TRBJ1-1; D ambiguous. Trimming stripped 2 bases from V and 2 bases from J, with 6 bases between. The CDR3 length is 13 residues. CDR1 and CDR2 from the germline V gene are MNHEY and SMNVEV (reference sequence).